This T cell receptor (beta chain) was found in a study of a mutant IDH1 vaccine in newly diagnosed glioma. The CDR3 runs to 14 residues. V was clipped by 8 bases and J by 8 bases, with 16 bases between them. The germline V gene encodes CDR1 MNHEY and CDR2 SMNVEV (reference sequence). Stated time point: week 35, safety follow-up. The vaccine gave 300 ug of a 20-mer mutant IDH1 peptide subcutaneously per dose. Patients carried new grade 3 or 4 IDH1-mutant astrocytomas lacking nuclear ATRX. As concerns this clone: The antigen is unknown.

Libraries were prepared by immunoSEQ multiplex PCR; TCRdb keeps only in-frame clonotypes and omits some of them. This sample has roughly 54,000 clones; around 84% occur once, and the top ten carry around 4.1%. The chain recombines TRBV27 with TRBJ2-6; D is undetermined. This sequence was found in a woman aged 18-35 years with glioma. The specimen was PBMCs, collected from a glioma patient whose treatment included an IDH1 peptide vaccine. The CDR3 DNA is TGTGCCAGCCCTCGGGCAGCTAAACCCAACGTCCTGACTTTC. This codes for CASPRAAKPNVLTF.